The entry below describes one T cell receptor beta chain. This entry comes from a study of shared T cell receptors in the human thymus. The CDR3 contains 16 residues. Germline CDR1 SGHRS, CDR2 YFSETQ. V shed 1 base, J shed 3 bases, and the junction held 6 bases outside the gene matches. Libraries were prepared by immunoSEQ multiplex PCR; TCRdb keeps only in-frame clonotypes and omits some of them. This table has approximately 490,000 clones, about 80% appearing once. This sample was shared with a second study, whose subject was human thymus T cells. Per that study: Corrective surgery for congenital heart defects was being performed on the healthy Finnish infants who were the donors. Thymus was obtained from resections taken during corrective heart surgery. There appeared to be biased usage of V and J genes in thymic and blood repertoires.

This chain connects TRBV5-1 to TRBJ2-1; 8 nucleotides match TRBD2. Sequences were obtained from thymocytes. The receptor comes from a boy under two years old with a congenital heart defect. CDR3 sequence (DNA): TGCGCCAGCAGCTTGATGGGGACTAGTGACTACAATGAGCAGTTCTTC. Its protein is CASSLMGTSDYNEQFF.